Sequencing of this TCR beta chain was carried out in a study of blood T cell repertoires in COVID-19. This clone occurred a few times. Study processing details: Nucleated cell number was recorded as an estimate derived from reference gene primer amplification. Libraries were prepared by immunoSEQ multiplex PCR; TCRdb keeps only in-frame clonotypes and omits some of them. Clonal size and the V and J genes are those of that table, whereas D and trimming came from the DNA. The data contain about 230,000 clones, 75% to 85% of them singletons. V was shortened by 4 bases and J by 5 bases, with 12 bases between the two germline ends. The CDR3 has 13 amino acids. Germline assignment: CDR1 LNHDA and CDR2 SQIVND (reference sequence).

The chain employs TRBV19 and TRBJ2-7, with a weak D call TRBD2 (5 bases). The clonotype was recovered from a man aged 35 to 55 who had recovered from COVID-19. The sequencing input was peripheral blood. The CDR3 is CASSRATLDEQYF. DNA for the CDR3: TGTGCCAGTAGTAGGGCAACACTAGACGAGCAGTACTTC.